These T cell receptor beta chains were read from a single sample in a study of blood T cell repertoires in COVID-19. This table comes from immunoSEQ multiplex PCR, and its TCRdb copy is limited to in-frame clones, with some not included. This table has approximately 210,000 clones, 85% to 90% appearing once. The source material was PBMCs or T cells enriched from blood (not recorded which). The source is a woman between 45 and 60 years old with acute COVID-19. CDR3s include the opening cysteine and the closing phenylalanine or tryptophan. Fields, in order: V gene, clone size, J gene, D gene, CDR3 protein, CDR3 DNA. A D gene is named only where the DNA matches it firmly. The size field is filled for only some rows; it gives once, few, many or a size class.

TRBV7-3,NA,TRBJ1-1,NA,CASSIEVNTEAFF,TGTGCCAGCAGCATTGAGGTGAACACTGAAGCTTTCTTT
TRBV3-1/TRBV3-2,NA,TRBJ1-2,NA,CASSQGGLPSAYGYTF,TGTGCCAGCAGCCAAGGGGGACTCCCCTCGGCGTATGGCTACACCTTC
TRBV3-1/TRBV3-2,NA,TRBJ2-3,NA,CASSQDSPGDITDTQYF,TGTGCCAGCAGCCAAGATTCTCCCGGGGACATCACAGATACGCAGTATTTT
TRBV7-8,NA,TRBJ1-3,NA,CASSSRTVSSTSGNTIYF,TGTGCCAGCAGCTCCCGGACAGTTAGTTCAACCTCTGGAAACACCATATATTTT
TRBV15,many,TRBJ2-2,NA,CATSLGPNTGELFF,TGTGCCACCAGCCTTGGCCCGAACACCGGGGAGCTGTTTTTT
TRBV5-1,NA,TRBJ2-6,NA,CASSLSGASGANVLTF,TGCGCCAGCAGCTTGTCGGGAGCTTCCGGGGCCAACGTCCTGACTTTC
TRBV15,NA,TRBJ2-2,NA,CATSSRGLANTGELFF,TGTGCCACCAGCAGCCGCGGCCTCGCGAACACCGGGGAGCTGTTTTTT
TRBV5-1,NA,TRBJ1-1,TRBD1,CASSPGQGITEAFF,TGCGCCAGCAGCCCGGGACAGGGGATTACTGAAGCTTTCTTT
TRBV6-5,NA,TRBJ1-4,TRBD1,CASSPPGQGNEKLFF,TGTGCCAGCAGCCCACCGGGACAGGGGAATGAAAAACTGTTTTTT
TRBV28,NA,TRBJ2-7,TRBD2,CASRLAGVYEQYF,TGTGCCAGCCGACTAGCGGGGGTTTACGAGCAGTACTTC
TRBV27,NA,TRBJ1-5,NA,CASSLSSSGGNQPQHF,TGTGCCAGCAGTTTATCTTCCAGCGGGGGCAATCAGCCCCAGCATTTT
TRBV12-2,NA,TRBJ1-1,NA,CASRRPTDTEAFF,TGTGCAAGTCGCCGACCCACAGACACTGAAGCTTTCTTT
TRBV5-1,NA,TRBJ2-3,TRBD2,CASSSTSGTDTQYF,TGCGCCAGCAGCTCCACTAGCGGCACAGATACGCAGTATTTT
TRBV19,NA,TRBJ2-2,TRBD1,CASSRGTVNTGELFF,TGTGCCAGTAGTAGGGGGACAGTTAACACCGGGGAGCTGTTTTTT
TRBV13,NA,TRBJ1-2,NA,CASSLGRGRGGYGYTF,TGTGCCAGCAGCTTAGGCCGGGGAAGAGGAGGGTATGGCTACACCTTC
TRBV28,NA,TRBJ1-2,NA,CASTNSPQGRGYTF,TGTGCCAGCACCAACTCTCCACAGGGTAGAGGCTACACCTTC
TRBV7-7,NA,TRBJ2-3,NA,CASSLTLGFTDTQYF,TGTGCCAGCAGCCTGACACTAGGTTTCACAGATACGCAGTATTTT
TRBV19,NA,TRBJ1-5,NA,CASSISSNQPQHF,TGTGCCAGTAGTATTAGCAGCAATCAGCCCCAGCATTTT
TRBV2,NA,TRBJ2-5,TRBD2,CASRATSVNQETQYF,TGTGCCAGCCGAGCCACTAGCGTAAACCAAGAGACCCAGTACTTC
TRBV12-1,NA,TRBJ1-6,NA,CASSGDGVNSPLHF,TGTGCCAGCAGCGGAGATGGAGTGAATTCACCCCTCCACTTT
TRBV10-2,NA,TRBJ1-3,TRBD1,CASTQSGTGKPLNTIYF,TGCGCCAGCACGCAATCCGGGACAGGGAAGCCCTTAAACACCATATATTTT
TRBV11-2,NA,TRBJ2-1,NA,CASSLDRGGNSYNEQFF,TGTGCCAGCAGCTTAGATCGGGGCGGGAACTCCTACAATGAGCAGTTCTTC
TRBV11-2,NA,TRBJ2-1,TRBD2,CASSSRGGTSGSYNEQFF,TGTGCCAGCAGCTCTCGGGGGGGGACTAGCGGTTCCTACAATGAGCAGTTCTTC
TRBV18,NA,TRBJ2-1,NA,CASSPPVSLYNEQFF,TGTGCCAGCTCACCACCAGTTTCTCTATACAATGAGCAGTTCTTC
TRBV5-1,NA,TRBJ2-3,NA,CASSLGRATDTQYF,TGCGCCAGCAGCTTGGGCAGGGCGACAGATACGCAGTATTTT
TRBV5-1,NA,TRBJ2-2,NA,CASSPPLASTGELFF,TGCGCCAGCAGCCCACCACTAGCTTCCACCGGGGAGCTGTTTTTT
TRBV4-2,once,TRBJ1-4,NA,CASSQTGQTTTNEKLFF,TGTGCCAGCAGCCAGACTGGACAGACTACAACTAATGAAAAACTGTTTTTT
TRBV7-3,few,TRBJ2-3,NA,CASSFRADTQYF,TGTGCCAGCAGCTTCAGGGCAGATACGCAGTATTTT
TRBV24-1,NA,TRBJ2-6,NA,CATSDSPDSSGANVLTF,TGTGCCACCAGTGATTCGCCTGACAGCTCTGGGGCCAACGTCCTGACTTTC
TRBV6-5,NA,TRBJ1-4,NA,CASRPRGSNEKLFF,TGTGCCAGCAGACCCAGAGGGTCTAATGAAAAACTGTTTTTT
TRBV5-1,NA,TRBJ1-1,TRBD1,CASSTDRVGTEAFF,TGCGCCAGCAGCACGGACAGGGTTGGAACTGAAGCTTTCTTT
TRBV30,NA,TRBJ2-5,TRBD2,CAWSPWGLAGEETQYF,TGTGCCTGGAGCCCATGGGGACTAGCGGGAGAAGAGACCCAGTACTTC
TRBV2,few,TRBJ2-2,TRBD2,CASSTTSTGGELFF,TGTGCCAGCAGTACGACTAGCACGGGCGGGGAGCTGTTTTTT
TRBV5-4,NA,TRBJ2-7,TRBD1,CASRRDRNSYEQYF,TGTGCCAGCAGGCGGGACAGGAACTCCTACGAGCAGTACTTC
TRBV28,NA,TRBJ2-2,NA,CASSFTSPNTGELFF,TGTGCCAGCAGTTTTACCAGTCCGAACACCGGGGAGCTGTTTTTT
TRBV5-4,NA,TRBJ2-3,NA,CASSLTAWGVSTDTQYF,TGTGCCAGCAGCTTGACCGCCTGGGGGGTTAGCACAGATACGCAGTATTTT
TRBV5-1,NA,TRBJ2-5,NA,CASSLGSEETQYF,TGCGCCAGCAGCTTGGGGAGTGAAGAGACCCAGTACTTC
TRBV9,NA,TRBJ1-6,TRBD1,CASSVTSWTGVNSPLHF,TGTGCCAGCAGCGTAACTTCCTGGACAGGGGTGAATTCACCCCTCCACTTT
TRBV7-6,NA,TRBJ2-3,NA,CASSPRWGGRDTDTQYF,TGTGCCAGCAGCCCCCGTTGGGGCGGGCGGGACACAGATACGCAGTATTTT
TRBV28,NA,TRBJ1-2,NA,CASSSRDFDYGYTF,TGTGCCAGCAGTTCCAGGGACTTCGACTATGGCTACACCTTC
TRBV7-2,NA,TRBJ2-7,TRBD1,CASSLTRGPYEQYF,TGTGCCAGCAGCTTAACCAGGGGGCCCTACGAGCAGTACTTC
TRBV4-2,NA,TRBJ1-1,NA,CASSQAAGRGTEAFF,TGTGCCAGCAGCCAAGCTGCGGGCAGGGGCACTGAAGCTTTCTTT
TRBV9,NA,TRBJ2-2,TRBD1,CASSFRDRGLNTGELFF,TGTGCCAGCAGCTTCAGAGACAGGGGGCTAAACACCGGGGAGCTGTTTTTT
TRBV28,NA,TRBJ2-7,TRBD2,CASSDSGTIYEQYF,TGTGCCAGCAGTGATAGCGGGACTATCTACGAGCAGTACTTC
TRBV28,few,TRBJ1-1,NA,CASSPEVRRAFF,TGTGCCAGCAGCCCAGAAGTAAGGAGAGCTTTCTTT
TRBV7-9,NA,TRBJ2-3,NA,CASSLVSAHDTQYF,TGTGCCAGCAGCTTAGTTAGCGCCCACGATACGCAGTATTTT
TRBV11-3,NA,TRBJ2-5,NA,CASSQGPGRAQYF,TGTGCCAGCAGCCAGGGGCCCGGAAGAGCCCAGTACTTC
TRBV28,NA,TRBJ2-7,TRBD2,CASRTRGTSGQYF,TGTGCCAGCAGAACCAGAGGGACTAGCGGGCAGTACTTC
TRBV5-4,NA,TRBJ2-7,TRBD1,CASSTDRGRLEQYF,TGTGCCAGCAGCACAGACAGGGGGCGCCTCGAGCAGTACTTC
TRBV7-2,NA,TRBJ2-7,NA,CASTPGGSSYEQYF,TGTGCCAGCACCCCAGGAGGGTCATCCTACGAGCAGTACTTC
TRBV7-8,NA,TRBJ2-7,NA,CASTDRRVAAYEQYF,TGTGCCAGCACCGACCGCCGGGTGGCCGCCTACGAGCAGTACTTC
TRBV7-2,NA,TRBJ2-7,TRBD2,CASSLALAGGREQYF,TGTGCCAGCAGCTTAGCACTAGCGGGAGGAAGGGAGCAGTACTTC
TRBV19,NA,TRBJ2-2,TRBD1,CASVTGQGNTGELFF,TGTGCCAGTGTGACGGGACAGGGTAACACCGGGGAGCTGTTTTTT
TRBV5-1,NA,TRBJ1-1,NA,CASSPGSDYTEAFF,TGCGCCAGCAGCCCGGGGTCCGATTACACTGAAGCTTTCTTT
TRBV27,NA,TRBJ2-7,NA,CASSLRTYGYEQYF,TGTGCCAGCAGTTTAAGGACATACGGCTACGAGCAGTACTTC
TRBV7-3,NA,TRBJ2-6,NA,CASSQGSSSGANVLTF,TGTGCCAGCAGCCAAGGGAGTAGCTCTGGGGCCAACGTCCTGACTTTC
TRBV3-1/TRBV3-2,once,TRBJ2-7,TRBD1,CASSQRQGFHEQYF,TGTGCCAGCAGCCAGCGACAGGGTTTTCACGAGCAGTACTTC
TRBV4-1,once,TRBJ2-1,TRBD2,CASGGVSGRWGEQFF,TGCGCCAGCGGGGGGGTAAGCGGGAGATGGGGTGAGCAGTTCTTC
TRBV7-2,NA,TRBJ2-5,TRBD2,CASSLVAGGPETQYF,TGTGCCAGCAGCTTAGTGGCGGGAGGGCCGGAGACCCAGTACTTC
TRBV30,NA,TRBJ2-1,TRBD1,CAWSVVDRPFNEQFF,TGTGCCTGGAGCGTGGTGGACAGGCCGTTTAATGAGCAGTTCTTC